This passage covers 20 T cell receptor beta chains from one sample sequenced in a study of T-cell memory formation after mild COVID-19. One entry per CDR3 protein results from TCRdb running MiXCR on the 5' RACE reads. This sample has under 300,000 distinct CDR3 sequences, with over 7% found just once. Sequenced material: PBMCs or a T cell subset sorted from them (not recorded which). These receptors came from a man younger than 35 who had mild COVID-19 (a few samples of this study predate the infection). Cell type and time point are not known.

This clonotype was observed a handful of times. The chain has TRBV4-3 and TRBJ1-3; D is unclear. The CDR3 is 16 amino acids. The germline V gene has CDR1 LGHNA and CDR2 YSLEER. With 5 bases removed from V and 2 bases from J, the gap between germline ends came to 16 bases. CDR3 amino acids: CASSDRAVVPGNTIYF. The CDR3 DNA sequence: TGCGCCAGCAGCGACCGGGCCGTCGTGCCTGGAAACACCATATATTTT.

In this sample, this clonotype turned up a few times. The rearrangement links TRBV3-1 to TRBJ1-6; 8 bases map to TRBD1. The V gene end was trimmed by 5 bases and the J gene end by 8 bases; junction bases not matched to a gene: 8. The CDR3 consists of 15 residues. Germline V gene data show CDR1 as LGHDT and CDR2 as YNNKEL (reference sequence). The CDR3 here is CASSVTPGGDSPLHF. The CDR3 DNA sequence: TGTGCCAGCAGCGTAACACCAGGGGGCGATTCACCCCTCCACTTT.

This clonotype has just one count. Mismatch with germline at one junction end may stem from a read error. This chain uses TRBV7-7 with TRBJ2-2; 8 nucleotides align to TRBD2. Germline V lookup: CDR1 SSHAT, CDR2 FNYEAQ (reference sequence). The length of the CDR3 is 16 residues. The CDR3 DNA follows: TGTGCTAGCAGCTCGAAAAGCGGGAGTGCCACCGGGGAGCTGTTTTTT. Its translation is CASSSKSGSATGELFF. Looking up the rest from reference TRBV7-7 and TRBJ2-2 gives the full variable domain: GAGVSQSPRYKVTKRGQDVTLRCDPISSHATLYWYQQALGQGPEFLTYFNYEAQPDKSGLPSDRFSAERPEGSISTLTIQRTEQRDSAMYRCASSSKSGSATGELFFGEGSRLTVL.

This clonotype turned up a few times. The V and J genes are TRBV20-1 and TRBJ2-7, with TRBD2 identical over 11 bases. Germline-derived CDR1 and CDR2 are DFQATT and SNEGSKA (reference sequence). The trim removed 4 bases at V and 2 bases at J, leaving 10 bases unmatched. CDR3 length: 16 residues. The CDR3 DNA is TGCAGTGCTACCCCCCCTAGCGGGGGGCGCCCCTACGAGCAGTACGTC. Its protein product is CSATPPSGGRPYEQYV.

V and J are TRBV5-1 and TRBJ2-3, with 7 bases lining up with TRBD1. There are 15 residues in the CDR3. J gave up 0 bases and V 4 bases, and 5 bases lay outside the gene matches. The V gene's germline CDR1 is SGHRS and CDR2 YFSETQ. CDR3 coding DNA: TGCGCCAGCAGCCCGACAGGGCTGAGCACAGATACGCAGTATTTT. Amino acid sequence: CASSPTGLSTDTQYF. Filled out from reference TRBV5-1 and TRBJ2-3, the complete variable domain reads KAGVTQTPRYLIKTRGQQVTLSCSPISGHRSVSWYQQTPGQGLQFLFEYFSETQRNKGNFPGRFSGRQFSNSRSEMNVSTLELGDSALYLCASSPTGLSTDTQYFGPGTRLTVL.

CDR3 residues: CASSQGNSWYEKLFF. In DNA, the CDR3 is TGTGCCAGCAGTCAGGGGAACTCGTGGTATGAAAAACTGTTTTTT. The rearrangement joins TRBV12-3 or TRBV12-4 to TRBJ1-4; D possibly corresponds to TRBD1 (6 bases). This CDR3 has 15 residues. With 5 bases removed from V and 6 bases from J, the gap between germline ends came to 16 bases.

This clonotype occurred a few times. The gene calls are TRBV19 and TRBJ2-7, with D perhaps matching TRBD1 (5 bases). The CDR3 is 13 residues long. The germline V and J ends were trimmed by 1 base and 6 bases, with 10 bases remaining between them. Germline V gene sequence: CDR1 LNHDA, CDR2 SQIVND (reference sequence). The CDR3 loop is CASSIGPRAEQYF. The CDR3 nucleotides are TGTGCCAGTAGTATAGGTCCCAGGGCCGAGCAGTACTTC.

This clonotype was counted ten times or more. The rearrangement links TRBV24-1 to TRBJ2-2, with D uncertain. The CDR3 loop spans 13 amino acids. CDR1 is KGHDR and CDR2 is SFDVKD in the germline V gene. The ends were cut back, 1 base at V and 3 bases at J, with 2 bases in the middle. In DNA, the CDR3 is TGTGCCACCAGTGATTTTCACACCGGGGAGCTGTTTTTT. Encoded protein: CATSDFHTGELFF.

This clonotype has at least ten counts. The junction does not match germline at one end; this may be a read error. The chain employs TRBV7-9 and TRBJ2-4, with 7 bases lining up with TRBD1. The CDR3 is 10 amino acids. CDR1 is SEHNR, CDR2 FQNEAQ, per germline (reference sequence). DNA for the CDR3: TGTGCCAGCACCCGACAGGGCCACGACTTC. Translation: CASTRQGHDF.

There are a few counts of this clonotype. The rearrangement uses TRBV4-1 and TRBJ1-5; D uncertain. V was trimmed by 0 bases and J by 9 bases, leaving 9 bases between them. CDR3 length: 13 residues. Germline V CDR1 and CDR2: MGHRA, YSYEKL. This CDR3 is CASSQEGNGPQHF. CDR3 nucleotide sequence: TGCGCCAGCAGCCAAGAGGGGAACGGGCCCCAGCATTTT.

This clonotype occurred many times. V and J are TRBV20-1 and TRBJ1-5; D might be TRBD1 (5 bases). The germline V gene encodes CDR1 DFQATT and CDR2 SNEGSKA (reference sequence). V was trimmed by 5 bases and J by 2 bases, leaving 16 bases between them. There are 15 residues in the CDR3. The CDR3 loop is CSALPRGFGNQPQHF. CDR3 nucleotide sequence: TGCAGTGCTCTCCCGAGGGGATTTGGCAATCAGCCCCAGCATTTT.

The J gene is TRBJ1-1, the V gene TRBV6-5, with D uncertain. Trimming took off 2 bases at V and 0 bases at J, with 7 bases between the two ends. The CDR3 sequence is 14 residues long. Germline values: CDR1 MNHEY, CDR2 SVGAGI. CDR3 region: CASSYPGMNTEAFF. The CDR3, as DNA: TGTGCCAGCAGTTACCCCGGCATGAACACTGAAGCTTTCTTT.

This clonotype was recorded a few times. The gene calls are TRBV6-2 or TRBV6-3 and TRBJ2-7, with D possibly called TRBD1 or TRBD2 (5 bases each). The CDR3 is 13 residues long. V dropped 8 bases and J dropped 0 bases, with 11 bases sitting between them. The germline V gene has CDR1 MNHEY and CDR2 SVGEGT. CDR3 amino acids: CASGAGASYEQYF. CDR3 in DNA: TGTGCCAGCGGGGCCGGGGCCTCCTACGAGCAGTACTTC.

This chain connects TRBV24-1 to TRBJ2-3; D is undetermined. The V and J ends lost 3 bases and 7 bases respectively, with 7 bases between them. This CDR3 comprises 12 residues. Germline V lookup: CDR1 KGHDR, CDR2 SFDVKD. The CDR3 nucleotides read TGTGCCACCAGTGATCAGTTGAATACGCAGTATTTT. Its protein product is CATSDQLNTQYF.

This clonotype was seen many times. V and J are TRBV18 and TRBJ2-2; 7 bases align to TRBD1. The germline V gene encodes CDR1 KGHSH and CDR2 LQKENI. CDR3 size: 16 residues. The junction had 10 bases not matched to a gene; V was cut back by 6 bases and J by 3 bases. CDR3 amino acids: CASSRETGIYTGELFF. DNA for the CDR3: TGTGCCAGCTCGCGTGAGACAGGGATTTACACCGGGGAGCTGTTTTTT.

This clonotype was picked up a small number of times. The chain couples TRBV29-1 to TRBJ1-1, with D hard to call. The CDR3 consists of 12 residues. Trimming pared 6 bases from V and 6 bases from J, leaving 14 bases between. CDR1 is SQVTM, CDR2 ANQGSEA, per germline. The CDR3 here is CSVRGEVAEAFF. CDR3 in DNA: TGCAGCGTGCGTGGGGAAGTAGCTGAAGCTTTCTTT. Full variable domain (outside the CDR3, taken from reference TRBV29-1 and TRBJ1-1): SAVISQKPSRDICQRGTSLTIQCQVDSQVTMMFWYRQQPGQSLTLIATANQGSEATYESGFVIDKFPISRPNLTFSTLTVSNMSPEDSSIYLCSVRGEVAEAFFGQGTRLTVV.

This clonotype has ten or more counts. The rearrangement links TRBV7-2 to TRBJ2-7, with a tentative D call TRBD1 (6 bases). Trimming took off 4 bases at V and 4 bases at J, with 17 bases between the two ends. The CDR3 covers 15 residues. Germline CDR1 is SGHTA and CDR2 is FQGNSA. The CDR3 spells CASSSGRTVSYEQYF. The CDR3 DNA reads as TGTGCCAGCAGCTCTGGAAGGACAGTGTCTTACGAGCAGTACTTC. Based on the CDR3 plus reference TRBV7-2 and TRBJ2-7, the full variable domain is GAGVSQSPSNKVTEKGKDVELRCDPISGHTALYWYRQSLGQGLEFLIYFQGNSAPDKSGLPSDRFSAERTGGSVSTLTIQRTQQEDSAVYLCASSSGRTVSYEQYFGPGTRLTVT.

This clonotype showed up many times. V gene TRBV7-9 combines with J gene TRBJ2-5; 10 bases align to TRBD2. CDR1 and CDR2 from the germline V gene are SEHNR and FQNEAQ (reference sequence). The CDR3 extends over 15 amino acids. Trimming cost V 4 bases and J 5 bases; bases outside gene matches: 7. The CDR3, as DNA: TGTGCCAGCAGCTACGGACTAGCGGACTCGGAGACCCAGTACTTC. Its protein is CASSYGLADSETQYF.

This clonotype has only a few counts. The chain couples TRBV6-5 to TRBJ1-1; TRBD1 is a possible D gene (5 bases). The germline V gene has CDR1 MNHEY and CDR2 SVGAGI. The germline V and J ends were trimmed by 6 bases and 3 bases, with 20 bases remaining between them. The CDR3 totals 16 residues. CDR3 DNA sequence: TGTGCCAGCAGCCCCGGGGGAGGGTGGTGGGACACTGAAGCTTTCTTT. It is translated as CASSPGGGWWDTEAFF.

There are a few counts of this clonotype. V usage is TRBV3-1 and J usage is TRBJ1-3; D is unclear. The CDR3 runs to 15 residues. CDR1 and CDR2 (germline): LGHDT, YNNKEL (reference sequence). V shed 3 bases and J shed 0 bases, with 9 bases lying between them. The CDR3 region is CASSQGSRSGNTIYF. The DNA of the CDR3 is TGTGCCAGCAGCCAGGGCAGCCGCTCTGGAAACACCATATATTTT.